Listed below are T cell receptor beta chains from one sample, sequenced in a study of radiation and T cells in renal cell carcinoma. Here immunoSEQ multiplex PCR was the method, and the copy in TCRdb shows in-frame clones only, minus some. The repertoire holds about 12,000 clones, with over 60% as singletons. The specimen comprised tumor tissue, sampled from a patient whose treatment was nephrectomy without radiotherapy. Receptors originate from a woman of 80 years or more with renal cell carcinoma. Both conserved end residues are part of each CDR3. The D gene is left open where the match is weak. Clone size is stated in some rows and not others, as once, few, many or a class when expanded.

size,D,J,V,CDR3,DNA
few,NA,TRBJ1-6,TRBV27,CASSVHSADSPLHF,TGTGCCAGCAGTGTCCACTCTGCGGATTCACCCCTCCACTTT
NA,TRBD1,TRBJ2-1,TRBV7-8,CASRQGTLDEQFF,TGTGCCAGCAGACAGGGGACGCTCGATGAGCAGTTCTTC
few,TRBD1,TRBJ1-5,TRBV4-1,CASSDRVSNQPQHF,TGCGCCAGCAGCGACAGGGTCAGCAATCAGCCCCAGCATTTT
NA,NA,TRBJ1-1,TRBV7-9,CASNTDGNTEAFF,TGTGCCAGCAATACCGACGGGAACACTGAAGCTTTCTTT
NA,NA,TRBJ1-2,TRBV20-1,CSASAGVGYTF,TGCAGTGCTAGTGCTGGGGTTGGCTACACCTTC
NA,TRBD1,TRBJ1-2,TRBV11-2,CASSLEGYRGDGYTF,TGTGCCAGCAGCTTAGAGGGTTACAGGGGGGATGGCTACACCTTC
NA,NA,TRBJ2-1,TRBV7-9,CASSPSGIVRYNEQFF,TGTGCCAGCAGCCCATCCGGGATTGTCCGATACAATGAGCAGTTCTTC
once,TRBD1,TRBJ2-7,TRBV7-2,CASSYDRAHEQYF,TGTGCCAGCAGCTACGACAGGGCCCACGAGCAGTACTTC
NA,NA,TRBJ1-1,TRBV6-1,CASSYTVSNTEAFF,TGTGCCAGCAGTTATACGGTTTCGAACACTGAAGCTTTCTTT
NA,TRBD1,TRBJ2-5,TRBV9,CASSRDRGQETQYF,TGTGCCAGCAGCCGGGACAGGGGGCAAGAGACCCAGTACTTC
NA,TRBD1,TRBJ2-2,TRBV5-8,CASSRLRGQGAAGELFF,TGTGCCAGCAGCCGGCTGAGGGGACAGGGGGCCGCCGGGGAGCTGTTTTTT
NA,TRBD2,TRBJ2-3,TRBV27,CASSPGLAQYF,TGTGCCAGCAGTCCGGGACTAGCGCAGTATTTT
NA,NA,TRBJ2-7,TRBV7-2,CASSPGPGPQWRYEQYF,TGTGCCAGCAGCCCGGGCCCGGGTCCCCAGTGGAGGTACGAGCAGTACTTC
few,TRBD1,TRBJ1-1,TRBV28,CASSFRGRSTEAFF,TGTGCCAGCAGTTTCAGGGGGAGGAGCACTGAAGCTTTCTTT
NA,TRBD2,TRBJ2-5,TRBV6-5,CASSYGRGGQETQYF,TGTGCCAGCAGTTACGGGCGGGGGGGCCAAGAGACCCAGTACTTC
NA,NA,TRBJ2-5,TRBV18,CASSPDYGGLKETQYF,TGTGCCAGCTCACCCGACTACGGAGGGCTAAAAGAGACCCAGTACTTC
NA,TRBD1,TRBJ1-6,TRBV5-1,CASSVGSTGVSPLHF,TGCGCCAGCAGCGTGGGAAGTACAGGGGTTTCACCCCTCCACTTT
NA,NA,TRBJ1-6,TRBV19,CASTLSAPRNSPLHF,TGTGCCAGTACCCTCAGCGCCCCGCGGAATTCACCCCTCCACTTT
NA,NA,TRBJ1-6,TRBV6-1,CASRQNSPLHF,TGTGCCAGCAGACAAAATTCACCCCTCCACTTT
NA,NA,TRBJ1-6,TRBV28,CASSGTGNSPLHF,TGTGCCAGCAGCGGTACGGGTAATTCACCCCTCCACTTT
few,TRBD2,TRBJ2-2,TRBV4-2,CASSRGGYTGELFF,TGTGCCAGCAGCCGCGGGGGATACACCGGGGAGCTGTTTTTT
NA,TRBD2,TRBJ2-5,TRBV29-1,CSVEAGGQKTQYF,TGCAGCGTGGAAGCGGGGGGGCAAAAGACCCAGTACTTC
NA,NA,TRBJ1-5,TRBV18,CASSLLSIRGAGYQPQHF,TGTGCCAGCTCACTTCTTAGTATCCGGGGCGCAGGCTATCAGCCCCAGCATTTT
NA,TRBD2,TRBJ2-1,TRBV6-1,CASTELAGAGYNEQFF,TGTGCCAGCACTGAACTAGCGGGAGCAGGCTACAATGAGCAGTTCTTC
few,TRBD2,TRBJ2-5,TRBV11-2,CASSPPESGGETQYF,TGTGCCAGCAGCCCCCCGGAGAGCGGGGGAGAGACCCAGTACTTC
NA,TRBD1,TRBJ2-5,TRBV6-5,CASSYWAGGETQYF,TGTGCCAGCAGTTACTGGGCAGGGGGAGAGACCCAGTACTTC
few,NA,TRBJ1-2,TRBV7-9,CASSLARSDVYGYTF,TGTGCCAGCAGCTTAGCGAGGTCAGACGTCTATGGCTACACCTTC
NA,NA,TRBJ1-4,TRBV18,CASSQQDAGEKLFF,TGTGCCAGCTCTCAACAGGATGCGGGGGAAAAACTGTTTTTT
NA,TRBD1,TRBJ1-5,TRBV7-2,CASSLETGGQPQHF,TGTGCCAGCAGCTTAGAGACAGGGGGCCAGCCCCAGCATTTT
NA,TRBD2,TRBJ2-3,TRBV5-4,CASSGHSGGTDTQYF,TGTGCCAGCAGCGGTCATAGCGGGGGGACGGATACGCAGTATTTT
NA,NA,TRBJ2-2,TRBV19,CASSIKGEAGELFF,TGTGCCAGTAGTATAAAGGGGGAGGCCGGGGAGCTGTTTTTT
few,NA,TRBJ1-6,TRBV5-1,CASSLAGGYGSPLHF,TGCGCCAGCAGCTTGGCCGGCGGTTATGGTTCACCCCTCCACTTT
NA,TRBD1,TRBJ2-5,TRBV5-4,CASSPSRGTGRETQYF,TGTGCCAGCAGCCCAAGCAGAGGGACAGGGAGGGAGACCCAGTACTTC
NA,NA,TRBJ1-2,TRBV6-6,CASKIHRDFYGYTF,TGTGCCAGCAAAATCCACCGGGACTTCTATGGCTACACCTTC
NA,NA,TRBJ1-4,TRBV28,CAIRGDEKLFF,TGTGCCATCCGGGGTGATGAAAAACTGTTTTTT
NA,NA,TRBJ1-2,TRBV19,CASSITNKYGYTF,TGTGCCAGTAGTATTACCAACAAATATGGCTACACCTTC
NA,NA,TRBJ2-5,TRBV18,CASSLNQAQEETQYF,TGTGCCAGCTCCCTCAACCAGGCCCAAGAAGAGACCCAGTACTTC
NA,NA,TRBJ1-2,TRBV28,CASSLFRTGGYGYTF,TGTGCCAGCAGTTTATTTAGGACCGGGGGCTATGGCTACACCTTC
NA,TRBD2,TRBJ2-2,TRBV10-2,CASTKLAGGSPGELFF,TGCGCCAGCACCAAACTAGCGGGGGGCTCCCCCGGGGAGCTGTTTTTT